The 18 T cell receptor beta chains listed next were all sequenced from one sample in a study of OX40 agonist ivuxolimab in advanced cancers. Clones were sequenced by immunoSEQ multiplex PCR, and TCRdb holds only the in-frame ones, with some missing. Of about 69,000 clones in the sample, roughly 87% are singletons; the top ten hold under 3.5%. Sequences were derived from CD4+ or CD8+ T cells sorted from blood, sampled in a trial of the OX40 agonist ivuxolimab. Every receptor here comes from an adult with an advanced solid tumor such as melanoma, head and neck, liver or kidney cancer.

This clone has a handful of counts. V and J are TRBV6-6 and TRBJ2-3, with TRBD1 matching 7 bases. V lost 5 bases to trimming and J lost 8 bases; unmatched junction nucleotides: 13. CDR1 is MNHNY, CDR2 SVGAGI, per germline (reference sequence). This CDR3 spans 15 amino acids. The CDR3 DNA is TGTGCCAGCAGTCGTCCGGGACAGCACGAGGGTACGCAGTATTTT. Residues: CASSRPGQHEGTQYF.

The chain combines TRBV9 with TRBJ2-1; possibly TRBD1 for D (5 bases). CDR3 length equals 13 residues. In germline, CDR1 is SGDLS, CDR2 YYNGEE. Trimming cost V 0 bases and J 9 bases, with 10 bases left between them. Here the CDR3 DNA reads TGTGCCAGCAGCGTAGCTCTGCAGGGTGAGCAGTTCTTC. Protein sequence: CASSVALQGEQFF.

J is TRBJ2-7 and V is TRBV6-5; TRBD2 aligns across 8 bases. This CDR3 region has 15 residues. Germline CDR1 reads MNHEY; CDR2 reads SVGAGI. With V trimmed by 3 bases and J by 5 bases, 9 bases remained unmatched. In DNA, the CDR3 is TGTGCCAGCAGTTATTGGTCGAGCGGGAGCGACGAGCAGTACTTC. Translating it yields CASSYWSSGSDEQYF.

The chain links TRBV20-1 to TRBJ1-2, with unresolved D. The CDR3 has 11 amino acids. Trimming shortened V by 3 bases and J by 7 bases, and 9 bases separated the two germline ends. Germline values: CDR1 DFQATT, CDR2 SNEGSKA (reference sequence). In nucleotides, the CDR3 is TGCAGTGCTAGTATGCCCGGTGGCTACACCTTC. Protein sequence: CSASMPGGYTF.

This chain connects TRBV11-2 to TRBJ2-5; TRBD2 matches 10 bases. V shed 3 bases and J 3 bases; nucleotides not matched to a gene: 10. Germline V gene lookup returns CDR1 SGHAT and CDR2 FQNNGV. The CDR3 covers 17 residues. This CDR3 reads CASSLMLAGGPEETQYF. CDR3 bases: TGTGCCAGCAGCTTGATGTTAGCGGGAGGCCCGGAAGAGACCCAGTACTTC.

The gene calls are TRBV7-7 and TRBJ2-1; 9 positions agree with TRBD1. CDR1 is SSHAT and CDR2 is FNYEAQ in the germline V gene (reference sequence). The CDR3 runs to 15 residues. J was trimmed by 2 bases and V by 5 bases; bases with no gene match: 4. This CDR3 is CASSRTGGTYNEQFF. The CDR3 DNA follows: TGTGCCAGCAGCCGAACAGGGGGCACCTACAATGAGCAGTTCTTC.

The chain links TRBV11-3 to TRBJ2-5; D unresolved. Matching the DNA end better, TRBJ2-7 makes the J call doubtful. Germline V CDR1 and CDR2: SGHNT, YENEEA. The CDR3 sequence is 14 residues long. The DNA for the CDR3 is TGTGCCAGCAGCTTAGAGGCAGACACATACGAGCAGTACTTC. Translating gives CASSLEADTYEQYF.

This chain links TRBV15 with TRBJ1-6, with TRBD1 matching over 10 bases. The CDR3 consists of 16 residues. J was trimmed by 10 bases and V by 3 bases; bases with no gene match: 9. CDR1 is LNHNV and CDR2 is YYDKDF in the germline V gene (reference sequence). In DNA, the CDR3 is TGTGCCACCAGCAGCCGCGGGACAGGGGTCGCCTCACCCCTCCACTTT. Encoded protein: CATSSRGTGVASPLHF.

The chain recombines TRBV6-5 with TRBJ1-6; D remains ambiguous. V was clipped by 8 bases and J by 3 bases, with 8 bases between them. CDR3 length equals 13 residues. Germline V gene data show CDR1 as MNHEY and CDR2 as SVGAGI. CDR3 region: CASRAVYNSPLHF. DNA for the CDR3: TGTGCCAGCCGAGCCGTCTATAATTCACCCCTCCACTTT.

V usage is TRBV10-3 and J usage is TRBJ2-4; the D is unclear. Germline-derived CDR1 and CDR2 are ENHRY and SYGVKD. The CDR3 extends over 13 amino acids. Trimming shortened V by 10 bases and J by 0 bases, and 10 bases separated the two germline ends. In DNA, the CDR3 is TGTGCCACTTATGAAGTAGCCAAAAACATTCAGTACTTC. Its translation is CATYEVAKNIQYF.

V usage is TRBV7-2 and J usage is TRBJ2-5; D ambiguous. Trimming removed 4 bases at V and 6 bases at J, with 18 bases between. The CDR3 covers 15 residues. Germline V gives CDR1 SGHTA, CDR2 FQGNSA. CDR3 in amino acids: CASSSNPQAAQTQYF. The CDR3 DNA is TGTGCCAGCAGCTCGAATCCCCAAGCCGCTCAGACCCAGTACTTC.

The J gene is TRBJ2-7, the V gene TRBV6-5, with D uncertain. The CDR3 consists of 13 residues. V lost 5 bases and J lost 3, with 11 bases in between. Per the germline V gene, CDR1 is MNHEY and CDR2 is SVGAGI. CDR3 bases: TGTGCCAGCAGTCGGACGGCATACTACGAGCAGTACTTC. This gives the protein CASSRTAYYEQYF.

The J gene is TRBJ2-7, the V gene TRBV2, with D possibly being TRBD2 (6 bases). The CDR3 runs to 13 residues. Germline CDR1 is SNHLY and CDR2 is FYNNEI. V lost 0 bases, J lost 3 bases, and 6 bases lay in between. As DNA, the CDR3 is TGTGCCAGCAGTGAAGCTAGCGGCTACGAGCAGTACTTC. It yields the protein CASSEASGYEQYF.

V usage is TRBV10-3 and J usage is TRBJ2-5; D may be TRBD1 (5 bases). The tail of the sequence fits TRBJ2-7 better, so the J call may be wrong. Germline lookup yields CDR1 ENHRY and CDR2 SYGVKD. The CDR3 sequence is 13 residues long. CDR3 nucleotide sequence: TGTGCCATCAGTGGGACAAGAGACTACGAGCAGTACTTC. It encodes CAISGTRDYEQYF.

V usage is TRBV4-1 and J usage is TRBJ2-3; possible D gene TRBD1, 5 bases. The CDR3 sequence is 16 residues long. Germline V CDR1 and CDR2: MGHRA, YSYEKL. V was cut by 0 bases and J by 7 bases, with 17 bases left in between. The CDR3 sequence is CASSQDQGATSNTQYF. The CDR3 coding sequence is TGCGCCAGCAGCCAAGATCAAGGGGCGACTTCGAATACGCAGTATTTT.

The chain links TRBV6-6 to TRBJ1-5, with 10 nucleotides matching TRBD1. V was pared by 7 bases and J by 8 bases, with 11 bases of the junction left unmatched. This CDR3 has 15 amino acids. Per the germline V gene, CDR1 is MNHNY and CDR2 is SVGAGI (reference sequence). CDR3 in amino acids: CASTPDRGREEPQHF. The DNA of the CDR3 is TGTGCCAGCACACCCGACAGGGGGCGCGAGGAGCCCCAGCATTTT.

V and J are TRBV6-1 and TRBJ1-3; no definite D call. The CDR3 spans 16 residues. The germline V and J ends were trimmed by 0 bases and 0 bases, with 9 bases remaining between them. In germline, CDR1 is MNHNS, CDR2 SASEGT. CDR3 DNA sequence: TGTGCCAGCAGTGAAGCGCACCGATTCTCTGGAAACACCATATATTTT. Protein product: CASSEAHRFSGNTIYF.

This chain uses TRBV7-8 with TRBJ1-5, with TRBD1 matching 7 bases. CDR1 and CDR2 from the germline V gene are SGHVS and FQNEAQ. V lost 2 bases, J lost 7 bases, and 8 bases stayed unmatched. This CDR3 has 15 residues. CDR3 sequence: CASSLTRNRGQPQHF. CDR3 bases: TGTGCCAGCAGCTTAACCCGGAACAGGGGCCAGCCCCAGCATTTT.